A single T cell receptor beta chain is shown here with its context. Its antigen remains unknown. In TCRdb, the RT-PCR reads were re-called with MiXCR into one record per CDR3 protein. The sample shows 600,000 to 700,000 distinct CDR3 sequences, roughly 15% of them seen only once. The CDR3 has 16 residues. Germline V lookup: CDR1 MNHEY, CDR2 SVGAGI. Unmatched junction bases numbered 5, after V lost 1 base and J lost 1 base. These data belong to a study of response to subunit inactivated influenza vaccine. Study outcomes and limitations: Few additional T cells are recruited per seasonal influenza vaccination, authors suggested.

The J gene is TRBJ2-3, the V gene TRBV6-5, with TRBD1 matching 7 bases. The source material was PBMCs from blood, sampled 14 to 15 days before vaccination. The clonotype was recovered from a man aged 45 to 65 who received an inactivated influenza vaccine. This CDR3 reads CASSYLGGQGTDTQYF. The DNA for the CDR3 is TGTGCCAGCAGTTACTTAGGCGGACAGGGCACAGATACGCAGTATTTT.